The present TCR beta chain was sequenced within a study of human CD8 memory T cell subsets. The study, taken as a whole, reports: Diversity, per Chao1 estimates, appeared greater in stem-like memory T cells than in precursor exhausted T cells.

Comments on this clonotype: What it recognizes is unknown.

CD8+ T cells were isolated by negative magnetic selection. For every subset, the RNA was derived from duplicate vials of more than 120,000 sorted CD8+ T cells. Libraries of TCR beta chains were produced by 5' RACE (UMI-labeled). TCRdb derives one entry per CDR3 protein from the 5' RACE reads, leaving out DNA. The sample totals fewer than 10,000 distinct CDR3 sequences; its top ten clones hold about 22%. The germline gives CDR1 MNHEY, CDR2 SMNVEV (reference sequence). CDR3 length: 16 amino acids. This TCR was recovered from a human donor in good health. The material sequenced was CD8+ T cells from PBMCs. This chain links TRBV27 with TRBJ2-1; absent DNA, TCRdb's TRBD1 call cannot be checked. The CDR3 sequence is CEVKPGGGGSYNEQFF.